A single sample gave rise to the 15 T cell receptor beta chains below, sequenced in a study of blood T cell repertoires in COVID-19. TCRdb keeps only in-frame clones here, not all; method: immunoSEQ multiplex PCR. In the table there are roughly 200,000 clones, roughly 87% of which are singletons. The sequenced material came from peripheral blood. The receptor set was obtained from a woman aged 55-69 years with COVID-19, enrolled during active disease.

The chain recombines TRBV11-2 with TRBJ2-1; 12 bases are shared with TRBD2. The germline CDR1 and CDR2 sequences are SGHAT and FQNNGV. This CDR3 is 15 amino acids long. J gave up 9 bases and V 3 bases, and 6 bases lay outside the gene matches. This chain's CDR3 is CASSLTSGRSVEQFF. The DNA of the CDR3 is TGTGCCAGCAGCTTGACTAGCGGGAGATCTGTTGAGCAGTTCTTC.

The chain links TRBV12-3 or TRBV12-4 to TRBJ2-1; D may be TRBD2 (6 bases). Trimming stripped 3 bases from V and 9 bases from J, with 12 bases between. The CDR3 spans 13 residues. CDR3 protein: CASSFGAGTEQFF. Written as DNA, the CDR3 is TGTGCCAGCAGTTTCGGGGCGGGGACTGAGCAGTTCTTC.

V gene TRBV11-2 combines with J gene TRBJ2-7; the D gene is possibly TRBD2 (7 bases). Germline lookup yields CDR1 SGHAT and CDR2 FQNNGV. This CDR3 comprises 15 residues. Trimming took 3 bases from V and 4 from J, leaving 16 bases between them. Here the CDR3 DNA reads TGTGCCAGCAGCTTGGGGGCTAGCGGATTGTACGAGCAGTACTTC. Its protein product is CASSLGASGLYEQYF. The variable domain in full, completed from reference TRBV11-2 and TRBJ2-7, reads EAGVAQSPRYKIIEKRQSVAFWCNPISGHATLYWYQQILGQGPKLLIQFQNNGVVDDSQLPKDRFSAERLKGVDSTLKIQPAKLEDSAVYLCASSLGASGLYEQYFGPGTRLTVT.

A few counts support this clone. The CDR3 here is CASSLVAGIYNEQFF. The CDR3 DNA reads TGTGCCAGCAGCTTAGTAGCGGGGATATACAATGAGCAGTTCTTC. The J gene is TRBJ2-1, the V gene TRBV7-2, with 8 bases identical to TRBD2. Germline values: CDR1 SGHTA, CDR2 FQGNSA. Trimming removed 1 base from V and 4 bases from J; junction bases left unmatched: 3. The CDR3 has 15 amino acids.

The rearrangement joins TRBV4-2 to TRBJ2-3; 15 bases are a match to TRBD2. Per germline, CDR1 LGHNA and CDR2 YNFKEQ. V lost 2 bases, J lost 0 bases, and 6 bases stayed unmatched. CDR3 length: 19 amino acids. This CDR3 is CASSQTGTSGGKSTDTQYF. The CDR3 coding sequence is TGTGCCAGCAGCCAAACCGGGACTAGCGGGGGGAAAAGCACAGATACGCAGTATTTT.

The genes are TRBV6-5 and TRBJ1-2; D might be TRBD1 (6 bases). The V gene's germline CDR1 is MNHEY and CDR2 SVGAGI. V was shortened by 7 bases and J by 7 bases, with 13 bases between the two germline ends. The CDR3 has 12 residues. The CDR3 loop is CASTTGSGGYTF. In nucleotides, the CDR3 is TGTGCCAGCACAACAGGGAGTGGTGGCTACACCTTC.

This clone has more than one count but fewer than ten. This chain uses TRBV10-3 with TRBJ1-6; D is possibly TRBD1 (6 bases). Germline lookup yields CDR1 ENHRY and CDR2 SYGVKD. This CDR3 region has 13 residues. The V end lost 6 bases, the J end lost 9 bases, and 12 bases lay between the germline ends. The CDR3 DNA reads as TGTGCCATCAGAGCTATACAGGGTTCACCCCTCCACTTT. Translating it yields CAIRAIQGSPLHF.

There are a few counts of this clone. The CDR3 spells CASTSYGTANTGELFF. CDR3 coding DNA: TGTGCCAGTACTTCCTACGGGACAGCGAACACCGGGGAGCTGTTTTTT. This chain connects TRBV19 to TRBJ2-2, with TRBD1 matching 7 bases. With V trimmed by 7 bases and J by 0 bases, 8 bases remained unmatched. CDR3 length: 16 amino acids. The germline V gene encodes CDR1 LNHDA and CDR2 SQIVND (reference sequence).

The genes are TRBV19 and TRBJ2-1, with TRBD2 as a possible D gene (7 bases). The CDR3 extends over 15 amino acids. Germline values: CDR1 LNHDA, CDR2 SQIVND (reference sequence). The V end was cut by 3 bases, the J end by 8 bases, with 17 bases between. CDR3 sequence (DNA): TGTGCCAGTAGTATTGGGGGGGGCGGTCTCTATGAGCAGTTCTTC. Protein: CASSIGGGGLYEQFF. The full variable domain, rest sourced from reference TRBV19 and TRBJ2-1, is DGGITQSPKYLFRKEGQNVTLSCEQNLNHDAMYWYRQDPGQGLRLIYYSQIVNDFQKGDIAEGYSVSREKKESFPLTVTSAQKNPTAFYLCASSIGGGGLYEQFFGPGTRLTVL.

This chain joins TRBV5-1 and TRBJ2-3, with 9 nucleotides matching TRBD2. The germline V gene encodes CDR1 SGHRS and CDR2 YFSETQ. The CDR3 extends over 16 amino acids. Germline trimming cut 0 bases from V and 2 bases from J; bases unmatched to any gene: 4. This CDR3 is CASSLGSGRNTDTQYF. The CDR3 DNA follows: TGCGCCAGCAGCTTGGGGAGCGGGAGGAACACAGATACGCAGTATTTT.

CDR3 protein: CASSLGGGQVPYEQYV. The CDR3 nucleotides are TGTGCCAGCAGCTTAGGAGGCGGACAGGTCCCCTACGAGCAGTACGTC. This chain connects TRBV7-2 to TRBJ2-7; 7 bases map to TRBD1. The CDR3 is 16 amino acids. J lost 2 bases, V lost 1 base, and 8 bases had no gene match. The germline gives CDR1 SGHTA, CDR2 FQGNSA.

The chain links TRBV30 to TRBJ2-2; 11 bases map to TRBD2. Germline loops: CDR1 GTSNPN, CDR2 SVGIG (reference sequence). This CDR3 has 16 residues. V shed 5 bases, J shed 2 bases, and the junction held 7 bases outside the gene matches. The CDR3 sequence is CAWETSGKINTGELFF. As DNA, the CDR3 is TGTGCCTGGGAGACTAGCGGGAAAATTAACACCGGGGAGCTGTTTTTT.

The chain combines TRBV7-9 with TRBJ2-5; no reliable D call. The V gene lost 2 bases and the J gene lost 4 bases, with 5 bases spanning the gap. Germline assignment: CDR1 SEHNR and CDR2 FQNEAQ (reference sequence). The CDR3 is 12 amino acids. The CDR3 nucleotides are TGTGCCAGCAGCTTACTCTCAGAGACCCAGTACTTC. Encoded protein: CASSLLSETQYF.

CDR3 nucleotides: TGTGCCAGCAGTTACTCGGGGGCGGGGGCAGCTTTCTTT. It yields the protein CASSYSGAGAAFF. This chain links TRBV6-5 with TRBJ1-1; the D gene is possibly TRBD1 (6 bases). The germline V gene encodes CDR1 MNHEY and CDR2 SVGAGI. This CDR3 has 13 residues. Trimming pared 0 bases from V and 10 bases from J, leaving 12 bases between.

In its sample, this clone was seen once. V gene TRBV6-4 combines with J gene TRBJ1-2; 7 bases fit TRBD1. This CDR3 contains 16 residues. The germline CDR1 and CDR2 sequences are MRHNA and SNTAGT. After removal of 0 bases from V and 4 bases from J, the junction contained 8 bases not matched to a gene. The CDR3: CASSDSGQGGRYGYTF. The CDR3 coding sequence is TGTGCCAGCAGTGACTCCGGGCAGGGGGGTCGCTATGGCTACACCTTC.